The clone carrying this T cell receptor beta chain was detected a few times. The record originates from a study of blood T cell repertoires in COVID-19. Trimming took off 0 bases at V and 4 bases at J, with 16 bases between the two ends. This CDR3 region has 16 residues. Germline V gene sequence: CDR1 SGDLS, CDR2 YYNGEE. Methods used by the authors: Amplification with reference gene primers provided the estimates of nucleated cell counts. Produced via immunoSEQ multiplex PCR; TCRdb's table is partial and in-frame only. V, J and clone size derive from that table, while D and trimming were established from the DNA sequence. The sample consists of under 200,000 clones, around four fifths of them appearing once.

This chain connects TRBV9 to TRBJ1-2; maybe TRBD1 (5 bases). The specimen was peripheral blood. The sequence was collected from a woman older than 75 with acute or convalescent COVID-19. CDR3 sequence: CASSVENQGGPYGYTF. The CDR3 DNA reads TGTGCCAGCAGCGTAGAGAACCAGGGAGGGCCCTATGGCTACACCTTC.